Listed below are T cell receptor beta chains from one sample, sequenced in a study of blood T cells in healthy people across ages. TCRdb fed the 5' RACE reads into MiXCR, producing one record per CDR3 protein. The sample has roughly 2 million distinct CDR3 sequences; roughly 50% are singletons. The material sequenced was blood. Receptors were obtained from a middle-aged woman in good health. The CDR3 runs from the conserved cysteine through the conserved F or W. Fields, in order: V gene, clone size, J gene, D gene, CDR3 protein, CDR3 DNA. The D gene is left open where the match is weak. Clone size, where shown, is once, few, many, or a class for clones that have expanded.

TRBV11-1	NA	TRBJ2-5	TRBD1	CASSLDRGKQETQYF	TGTGCCAGCAGCTTAGACAGGGGGAAGCAAGAGACCCAGTACTTC
TRBV7-3	NA	TRBJ2-7	NA	CASSSPLLYEQYF	TGTGCCAGCAGCTCCCCTCTCCTCTACGAGCAGTACTTC
TRBV7-8	NA	TRBJ2-5	TRBD1	CASSRGQSGETQYF	TGTGCCAGCAGCCGGGGACAGTCTGGGGAGACCCAGTACTTC
TRBV4-2	once	TRBJ2-3	TRBD2	CASSQSRTSGGPTDTQYF	TGTGCCAGCAGCCAGTCTCGGACTAGCGGGGGACCCACGGATACGCAGTATTTT
TRBV7-9	NA	TRBJ2-7	NA	CASSPGGGIPYEQYF	TGTGCCAGCAGCCCCGGAGGGGGAATCCCCTACGAGCAGTACTTC
TRBV27	NA	TRBJ1-2	NA	CASSPLPATLQANYGYTF	TGTGCCAGCAGCCCCTTGCCAGCTACCCTCCAGGCTAACTATGGCTACACCTTC
TRBV9	NA	TRBJ2-5	TRBD1	CASSDPGGAQETQYF	TGTGCCAGCAGCGACCCAGGGGGCGCCCAAGAGACCCAGTACTTC
TRBV6-5	NA	TRBJ2-1	TRBD1	CASSPGTGDGNEQFF	TGTGCCAGCAGTCCCGGGACAGGGGACGGTAATGAGCAGTTCTTC
TRBV12-3/TRBV12-4	NA	TRBJ2-3	NA	CASSPIGGASTDTQYF	TGTGCCAGCAGTCCCATCGGGGGCGCTAGCACAGATACGCAGTATTTT
TRBV19	few	TRBJ2-1	TRBD1	CASEQGAGEQFF	TGTGCCAGCGAACAGGGGGCAGGTGAGCAGTTCTTC
TRBV7-2	few	TRBJ1-2	NA	CASSLERTGGYTF	TGTGCCAGCAGCTTAGAGAGGACGGGCGGCTACACCTTC
TRBV5-1	NA	TRBJ1-2	TRBD1	CASREPGQGDYGYTF	TGCGCCAGCAGGGAACCGGGACAGGGGGACTATGGCTACACCTTC
TRBV2	NA	TRBJ2-3	NA	CASTVGLGTDTQYF	TGTGCCTCCACGGTGGGGCTTGGCACAGATACGCAGTATTTT
TRBV5-1	NA	TRBJ2-6	TRBD1	CARSILRDSDSGANVLTF	TGCGCCAGAAGCATCCTCCGGGACAGCGACTCTGGGGCCAACGTCCTGACTTTC
TRBV12-3/TRBV12-4	NA	TRBJ2-3	TRBD2	CASLLGGRTDTQYF	TGTGCCTCCCTGTTGGGGGGGAGAACAGATACGCAGTATTTT
TRBV4-3	few	TRBJ2-3	NA	CASSQAKWTDTQYF	TGCGCCAGCAGCCAAGCAAAGTGGACAGATACGCAGTATTTT
TRBV7-9	NA	TRBJ2-5	TRBD1	CASSSHWDRGGETQYF	TGTGCCAGCAGCTCCCACTGGGACAGGGGAGGCGAGACCCAGTACTTC
TRBV15	NA	TRBJ2-5	NA	CATSPSVRARGKETQYF	TGTGCCACCAGCCCGTCGGTCCGGGCCCGTGGGAAGGAGACCCAGTACTTC
TRBV7-2	few	TRBJ2-1	NA	CASSYGGASYNEQFF	TGTGCCAGCAGCTATGGGGGGGCCTCGTACAATGAGCAGTTCTTC
TRBV20-1	NA	TRBJ1-1	NA	CSTRRGTNTEAFF	TGCAGTACTAGGCGAGGGACTAACACTGAAGCTTTCTTT
TRBV29-1	NA	TRBJ1-1	NA	CSVKQANTEAFF	TGCAGCGTAAAACAGGCGAACACTGAAGCTTTCTTT
TRBV6-5	NA	TRBJ1-2	NA	CASSYSAGGAVNYGYTF	TGTGCCAGCAGTTACTCCGCTGGGGGCGCGGTGAACTATGGCTACACCTTC
TRBV28	NA	TRBJ2-3	NA	CASTPRIAATDTQYF	TGTGCCAGCACACCGAGGATAGCGGCCACAGATACGCAGTATTTT
TRBV5-6	few	TRBJ2-5	NA	CASSLSAEVQETQYF	TGTGCCAGCAGCTTGTCGGCGGAAGTTCAAGAGACCCAGTACTTC
TRBV6-6	NA	TRBJ2-3	NA	CASSYGEGFIDTQYF	TGTGCCAGCAGTTACGGCGAAGGGTTCATAGATACGCAGTATTTT
TRBV25-1	NA	TRBJ1-5	NA	CASSESGRLKPQHF	TGTGCCAGCAGTGAGTCAGGCAGGCTAAAGCCCCAGCATTTT
TRBV7-9	NA	TRBJ1-6	NA	CASSSTSNSPLHF	TGTGCCAGCAGCTCAACCAGCAATTCACCCCTCCACTTT
TRBV18	NA	TRBJ1-5	NA	CASSPTAGPGQPQHF	TGTGCCAGCTCACCTACTGCAGGGCCGGGTCAGCCCCAGCATTTT
TRBV20-1	once	TRBJ2-3	NA	CSASIEDTQYF	TGCAGTGCTTCCATAGAGGATACGCAGTATTTT
TRBV5-1	NA	TRBJ2-2	NA	CASNPEAGATGELFF	TGCGCCAGCAACCCGGAGGCAGGGGCCACCGGGGAGCTGTTTTTT
TRBV29-1	many	TRBJ2-6	TRBD1	CSVEGRDRVHSGANVLTF	TGCAGCGTTGAAGGCCGGGACAGGGTACACTCTGGGGCCAACGTCCTGACTTTC
TRBV20-1	NA	TRBJ2-5	TRBD2	CSASGAGGQEETQYF	TGCAGTGCTAGCGGAGCGGGGGGGCAAGAAGAGACCCAGTACTTC
TRBV14	NA	TRBJ2-3	NA	CASSQWGTRADTQYF	TGTGCCAGCAGCCAATGGGGAACCAGGGCCGATACGCAGTATTTT
TRBV20-1	NA	TRBJ2-3	NA	CSAGSVDTQYF	TGCAGTGCTGGGTCCGTAGATACGCAGTATTTT
TRBV2	NA	TRBJ1-5	TRBD1	CASAPGDRVSGDQPQHF	TGTGCCAGCGCCCCTGGGGACAGGGTCTCAGGCGATCAGCCCCAGCATTTT
TRBV20-1	few	TRBJ2-7	NA	CSALQGEQYF	TGCAGTGCTCTACAGGGCGAGCAGTACTTC
TRBV4-3	NA	TRBJ2-3	TRBD2	CASSQELAGGLSTDTQYF	TGCGCCAGCAGCCAAGAACTAGCGGGGGGCCTTAGCACAGATACGCAGTATTTT
TRBV4-2	NA	TRBJ2-2	NA	CASSQSPGEGGELFF	TGTGCCAGCAGCCAATCGCCAGGGGAGGGCGGGGAGCTGTTTTTT
TRBV13	NA	TRBJ1-5	TRBD1	CASSSLGQGVNQPQHF	TGTGCCAGCAGCTCTCTCGGACAGGGGGTGAATCAGCCCCAGCATTTT
TRBV7-2	few	TRBJ2-7	NA	CASSLTRGEQYF	TGTGCCAGCAGCTTAACCAGGGGCGAGCAGTACTTC
TRBV5-6	few	TRBJ2-3	NA	CASRGRGKTDTQYF	TGTGCCAGCAGGGGAAGGGGGAAAACAGATACGCAGTATTTT
TRBV3-1	once	TRBJ2-1	TRBD2	CASSQVIPLAGYNEQFF	TGTGCCAGCAGCCAAGTTATCCCCCTAGCGGGGTACAATGAGCAGTTCTTC
TRBV7-6	NA	TRBJ1-5	TRBD1	CASSPRDSENQPQHF	TGTGCCAGCAGCCCCCGGGACAGTGAAAATCAGCCCCAGCATTTT
TRBV29-1	few	TRBJ2-3	NA	CSVPLVYTDTQYF	TGCAGCGTTCCCCTAGTATACACAGATACGCAGTATTTT
TRBV13	few	TRBJ2-5	TRBD1	CASSPQRTGEETQYF	TGTGCCAGCAGCCCCCAGCGGACAGGAGAAGAGACCCAGTACTTC
TRBV5-1	NA	TRBJ2-5	TRBD2	CASSRDGSRLAGISYNEQYF	TGCGCCAGCAGTCGTGACGGCTCCCGGTTAGCGGGTATCTCCTACAATGAGCAGTACTTC
TRBV4-1	NA	TRBJ2-3	TRBD2	CASSQTPPAGTPLGPSTDTQYF	TGCGCCAGCAGCCAAACCCCCCCAGCGGGGACTCCCCTCGGCCCTAGCACAGATACGCAGTATTTT
TRBV10-3	NA	TRBJ2-1	TRBD2	CAIRGSGGSYNEQFF	TGTGCCATCAGAGGGAGCGGGGGGTCCTACAATGAGCAGTTCTTC